This TCR beta chain was recovered during a study of siplizumab effects on memory and regulatory T cells. To note about this clone: Its antigen is undetermined.

Sequencing was performed with immunoSEQ multiplex PCR; in TCRdb, only in-frame clones are kept and a portion is missing. The repertoire has 65,000 to 85,000 clones, roughly 93% of them found once; the top ten carry 4.5% to 6.5%. Overall study findings and caveats: In unstimulated cells, naive T cells appeared more diverse than memory T cells and seemed major alloresponse contributors.

Germline V gene lookup returns CDR1 MNHEY and CDR2 SMNVEV (reference sequence). The V and J ends lost 3 bases and 2 bases, in that order; junction bases with no gene match: 4. The CDR3 has 14 residues. The rearrangement joins TRBV27 to TRBJ2-7, with 7 bases matching TRBD1. The sample consisted of CD8+ T cells sorted from blood. The receptor was derived from a human donor in good health. The CDR3 here is CASSFGQAAYEQYF. As DNA, the CDR3 is TGTGCCAGCAGTTTCGGACAGGCAGCCTACGAGCAGTACTTC.